This TCR beta chain originates from a study of blood T cell repertoires in COVID-19. Overall study: Whether acute or convalescent, the COVID-19 samples came from the United States, Italy and Spain. T cells, B-cell-depleted T cells, or PBMCs supplied cDNA or gDNA.

Adults between about 18 and 89 years of age took part from fewer than 30 US areas. Two consecutive negative NP/OP PCR tests, clearance, or resolved symptoms defined Cohort 3 recovery. V gave up 5 bases and J gave up 2 bases, with 18 bases separating them. Germline V gene data show CDR1 as SGHAT and CDR2 as FQNNGV. The CDR3 loop spans 16 amino acids. This table comes from immunoSEQ multiplex PCR, and its TCRdb copy is limited to in-frame clones, with some not included. The data show some 510,000 clones, over 75% seen once. The V call is TRBV11-2, the J call TRBJ1-2; D not resolved. The source material was PBMCs or T cells enriched from blood (not recorded which). The clonotype was recovered from a woman between 35 and 50 years old who had recovered from COVID-19. The CDR3 nucleotides read TGTGCCAGCAGCCCTCTTGGCTCTGGAGCAAACTATGGCTACACCTTC. This gives the protein CASSPLGSGANYGYTF.